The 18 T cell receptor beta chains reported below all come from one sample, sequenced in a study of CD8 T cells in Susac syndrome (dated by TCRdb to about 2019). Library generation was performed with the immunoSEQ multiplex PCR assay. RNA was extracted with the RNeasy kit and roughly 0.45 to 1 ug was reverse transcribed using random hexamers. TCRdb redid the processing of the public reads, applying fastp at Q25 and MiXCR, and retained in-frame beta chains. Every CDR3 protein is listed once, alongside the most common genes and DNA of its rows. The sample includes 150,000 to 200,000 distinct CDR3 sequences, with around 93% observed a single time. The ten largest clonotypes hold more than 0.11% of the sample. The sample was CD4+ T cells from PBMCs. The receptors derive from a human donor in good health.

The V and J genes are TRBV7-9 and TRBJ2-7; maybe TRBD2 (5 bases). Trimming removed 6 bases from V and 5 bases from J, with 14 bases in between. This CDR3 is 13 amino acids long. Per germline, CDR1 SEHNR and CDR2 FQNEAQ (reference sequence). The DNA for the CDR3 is TGTGCCAGCAGGGCAGCGCCCGGGGACGAGCAGTACTTC. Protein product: CASRAAPGDEQYF.

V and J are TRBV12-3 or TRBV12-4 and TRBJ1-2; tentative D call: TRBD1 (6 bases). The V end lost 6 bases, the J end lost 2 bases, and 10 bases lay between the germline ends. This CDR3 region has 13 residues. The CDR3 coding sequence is TGTGCCAGCAGCTTGACAGGAAACTATGGCTACACCTTC. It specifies CASSLTGNYGYTF.

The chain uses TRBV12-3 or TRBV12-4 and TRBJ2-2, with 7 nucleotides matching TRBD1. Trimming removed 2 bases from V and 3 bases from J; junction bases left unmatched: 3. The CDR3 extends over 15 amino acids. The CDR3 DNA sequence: TGTGCCAGCAGTTTAAGGGACAGTTACACCGGGGAGCTGTTTTTT. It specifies CASSLRDSYTGELFF.

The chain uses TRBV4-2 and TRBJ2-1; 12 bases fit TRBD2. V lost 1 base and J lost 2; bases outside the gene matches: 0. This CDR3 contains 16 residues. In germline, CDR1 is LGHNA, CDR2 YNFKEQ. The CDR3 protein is CASSQGLAGAYNEQFF. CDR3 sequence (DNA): TGTGCCAGCAGCCAAGGACTAGCGGGGGCCTACAATGAGCAGTTCTTC.

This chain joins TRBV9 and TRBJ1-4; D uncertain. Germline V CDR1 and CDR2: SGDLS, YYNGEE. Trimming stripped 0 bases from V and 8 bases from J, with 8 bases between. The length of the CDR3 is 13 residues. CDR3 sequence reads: CASSVVPAEKLFF. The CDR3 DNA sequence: TGTGCCAGCAGCGTAGTTCCAGCCGAAAAACTGTTTTTT.

The CDR3 region has the DNA TGTGCCAGCAGTCAATCCGGGGTAAATCAGCCCCAGCATTTT. Translating gives CASSQSGVNQPQHF. This chain connects TRBV2 to TRBJ1-5; D unclear. In germline, CDR1 is SNHLY, CDR2 FYNNEI. The length of the CDR3 is 14 residues. V dropped 5 bases and J dropped 4 bases, with 12 bases sitting between them.

Here the CDR3 DNA reads TGTGCCAGCAGTGAACAGGGGGCAGTTGAAAAACTGTTTTTT. This encodes CASSEQGAVEKLFF. The J gene is TRBJ1-4, the V gene TRBV2; the match to TRBD1 covers 8 bases. The CDR3 is 14 amino acids. The V segment lost 2 bases and the J segment 7 bases; nucleotides outside the gene matches: 3. CDR1 and CDR2 from the germline V gene are SNHLY and FYNNEI.

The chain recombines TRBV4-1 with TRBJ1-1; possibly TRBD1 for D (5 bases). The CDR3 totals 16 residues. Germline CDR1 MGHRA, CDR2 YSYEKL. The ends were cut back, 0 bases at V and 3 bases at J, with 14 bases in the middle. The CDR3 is CASSQDPQGGDTEAFF. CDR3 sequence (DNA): TGCGCCAGCAGCCAAGATCCGCAGGGAGGGGACACTGAAGCTTTCTTT.

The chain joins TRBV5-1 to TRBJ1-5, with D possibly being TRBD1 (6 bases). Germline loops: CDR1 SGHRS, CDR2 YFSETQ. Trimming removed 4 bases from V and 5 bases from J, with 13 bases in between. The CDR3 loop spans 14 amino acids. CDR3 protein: CASSGRTVHQPQHF. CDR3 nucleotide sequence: TGCGCCAGCAGCGGACGGACAGTCCATCAGCCCCAGCATTTT.

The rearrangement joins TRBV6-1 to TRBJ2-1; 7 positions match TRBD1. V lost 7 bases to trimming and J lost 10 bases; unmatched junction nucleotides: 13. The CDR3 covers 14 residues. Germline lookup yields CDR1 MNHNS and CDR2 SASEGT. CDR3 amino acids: CASTPDRASLEQFF. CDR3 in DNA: TGTGCCAGCACTCCTGACAGGGCCTCGTTAGAGCAGTTCTTC.

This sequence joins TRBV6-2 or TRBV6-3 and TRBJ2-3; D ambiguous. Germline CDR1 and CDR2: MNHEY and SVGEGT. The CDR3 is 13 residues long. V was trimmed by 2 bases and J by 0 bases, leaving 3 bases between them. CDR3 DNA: TGTGCCAGCAGTTACCAGAGCACAGATACGCAGTATTTT. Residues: CASSYQSTDTQYF.

The CDR3 region has the DNA TGTGCCAGCAGGCGGGGATTAAATGAAAAACTGTTTTTT. This sequence encodes CASRRGLNEKLFF. This chain connects TRBV2 to TRBJ1-4; no clear D. This CDR3 is built from 13 residues. V was pared by 6 bases and J by 5 bases, with 10 bases between. CDR1 and CDR2 (germline): SNHLY, FYNNEI.

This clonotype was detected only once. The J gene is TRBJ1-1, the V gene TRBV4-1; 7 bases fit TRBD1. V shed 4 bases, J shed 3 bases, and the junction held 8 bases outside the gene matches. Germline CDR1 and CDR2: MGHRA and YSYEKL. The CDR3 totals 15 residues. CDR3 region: CASSLTGTADTEAFF. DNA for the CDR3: TGCGCCAGCAGCCTGACCGGGACAGCGGACACTGAAGCTTTCTTT.

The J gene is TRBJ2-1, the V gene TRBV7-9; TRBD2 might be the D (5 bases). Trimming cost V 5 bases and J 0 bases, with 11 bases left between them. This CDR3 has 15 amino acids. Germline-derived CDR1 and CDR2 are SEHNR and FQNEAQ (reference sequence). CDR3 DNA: TGTGCCAGCAGCGCCTCGGGAAGCTCCTACAATGAGCAGTTCTTC. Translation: CASSASGSSYNEQFF.

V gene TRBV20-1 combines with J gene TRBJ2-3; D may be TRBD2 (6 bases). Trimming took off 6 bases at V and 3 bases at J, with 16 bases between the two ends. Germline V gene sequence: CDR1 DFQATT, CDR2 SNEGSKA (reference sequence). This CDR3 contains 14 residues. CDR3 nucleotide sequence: TGCAGTGCGCCCGGGACTTCCTCAACAGATACGCAGTATTTT. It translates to CSAPGTSSTDTQYF.

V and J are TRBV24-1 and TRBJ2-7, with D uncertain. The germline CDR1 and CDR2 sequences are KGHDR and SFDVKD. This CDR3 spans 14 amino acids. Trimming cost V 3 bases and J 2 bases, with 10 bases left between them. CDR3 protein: CATSDPKNPYEQYF. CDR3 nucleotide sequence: TGTGCCACCAGTGATCCGAAGAACCCCTACGAGCAGTACTTC.

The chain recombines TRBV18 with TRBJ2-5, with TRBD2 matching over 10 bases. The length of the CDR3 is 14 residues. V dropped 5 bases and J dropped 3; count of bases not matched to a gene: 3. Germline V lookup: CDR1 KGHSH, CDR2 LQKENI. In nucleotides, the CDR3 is TGTGCCAGCTCAAGGCTAGCGGGGGAAGAGACCCAGTACTTC. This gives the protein CASSRLAGEETQYF.

CDR3 residues: CASSPSIASTDTQYF. The CDR3 nucleotides read TGTGCCAGCAGTCCCAGTATTGCTAGCACAGATACGCAGTATTTT. The rearrangement links TRBV12-3 or TRBV12-4 to TRBJ2-3; no reliable D call. This CDR3 is 15 amino acids long. The germline V and J ends were trimmed by 5 bases and 0 bases, with 12 bases remaining between them.